Listed here are 19 T cell receptor beta chains from one sample, sequenced in a study of T cells after yellow fever vaccination. TCRdb re-analysed the 5' RACE reads in MiXCR, keeping a single row per CDR3 protein. The sample holds 400,000 or so distinct CDR3 sequences, roughly 20% seen once. The sample was PBMCs, taken before the yellow fever booster vaccination. Every receptor here comes from a man younger than 30 who received the YFV17D yellow fever vaccine.

The chain is built from TRBV24-1 and TRBJ2-5; D not certain. The V gene's germline CDR1 is KGHDR and CDR2 SFDVKD. The CDR3 length is 12 residues. Trimming took off 9 bases at V and 5 bases at J, with 12 bases between the two ends. In nucleotides, the CDR3 is TGTGCCACCCCCCGGTCCGGGGAGACCCAGTACTTC. As protein: CATPRSGETQYF.

This clonotype was detected only a few times. The V gene is TRBV7-9, the J gene TRBJ1-5; possible D gene TRBD1, 6 bases. Germline loops: CDR1 SEHNR, CDR2 FQNEAQ (reference sequence). The CDR3 runs 19 residues. V dropped 1 base and J dropped 0 bases, with 19 bases sitting between them. This chain's CDR3 is CASSLDGQGIWDSNQPQHF. The DNA for the CDR3 is TGTGCCAGCAGCTTAGACGGGCAGGGGATTTGGGATAGCAATCAGCCCCAGCATTTT.

The V and J genes are TRBV19 and TRBJ2-3; tentatively, D is TRBD2 (5 bases). Between the trimmed V and J ends, which lost 6 bases and 4 bases, there was a span of 11 bases. From germline, CDR1 is LNHDA and CDR2 SQIVND (reference sequence). The CDR3 runs 13 residues. CDR3 in DNA: TGTGCCAGTAGAGAGGGATCCGCAGATACGCAGTATTTT. This gives the protein CASREGSADTQYF.

V and J are TRBV19 and TRBJ1-2; no definite D call. Germline loops: CDR1 LNHDA, CDR2 SQIVND (reference sequence). With 7 bases removed from V and 9 bases from J, the gap between germline ends came to 12 bases. The CDR3 contains 11 residues. CDR3 DNA: TGTGCCAGTATCCAGGACGGTCGCTACACCTTC. This sequence encodes CASIQDGRYTF. Based on the CDR3 plus reference TRBV19 and TRBJ1-2, the full variable domain is DGGITQSPKYLFRKEGQNVTLSCEQNLNHDAMYWYRQDPGQGLRLIYYSQIVNDFQKGDIAEGYSVSREKKESFPLTVTSAQKNPTAFYLCASIQDGRYTFGSGTRLTVV.

The rearrangement uses TRBV27 and TRBJ2-3; D ambiguous. CDR1 is MNHEY and CDR2 is SMNVEV in the germline V gene (reference sequence). The CDR3 sequence is 14 residues long. V was cut by 7 bases and J by 0 bases, with 11 bases left in between. CDR3 amino acids: CASISALSTDTQYF. CDR3 nucleotide sequence: TGTGCCAGCATTTCCGCCTTAAGCACAGATACGCAGTATTTT.

This clonotype has only a few counts. The chain joins TRBV12-3 or TRBV12-4 to TRBJ1-3, with D unclear. The CDR3 is made up of 15 amino acids. Trimming removed 5 bases from V and 0 bases from J, with 11 bases in between. For the CDR3, the DNA is TGTGCCAGCAGTCCCCCGGGATTCTCTGGAAACACCATATATTTT. Protein product: CASSPPGFSGNTIYF.

The sample holds one count of this clonotype. The V gene is TRBV5-6, the J gene TRBJ2-3; maybe TRBD2 (5 bases). In germline, CDR1 is SGHDT, CDR2 YYEEEE. The length of the CDR3 is 13 residues. The V end lost 5 bases, the J end lost 3 bases, and 10 bases lay between the germline ends. The CDR3, as DNA: TGTGCCAGCAGTATCACGGGGACAGATACGCAGTATTTT. This sequence encodes CASSITGTDTQYF.

The chain joins TRBV6-2 or TRBV6-3 to TRBJ2-5; 10 nucleotides agree with TRBD2. Germline V gives CDR1 MNHEY, CDR2 SVGEGT. J was trimmed by 2 bases and V by 2 bases; bases with no gene match: 2. There are 15 residues in the CDR3. For the CDR3, the DNA is TGTGCCAGCAGTTACCTGACTAGCGGGCAAGAGACCCAGTACTTC. It codes for CASSYLTSGQETQYF.

The chain recombines TRBV21-1 with TRBJ2-5; TRBD1 is the table's D call, not checked against the DNA. TRBV21-1 is annotated as a pseudogene. The CDR3 has 11 amino acids. The CDR3 DNA reads as TGTGCCAGCAGCCCCCCGACAGATAGGAACTTC. Amino acid sequence: CASSPPTDRNF.

This clonotype was seen only once. The chain employs TRBV13 and TRBJ2-5; D is uncertain. CDR3 length: 13 residues. Germline loops: CDR1 PRHDT, CDR2 FYEKMQ (reference sequence). The V gene lost 4 bases and the J gene lost 5 bases, with 11 bases spanning the gap. The CDR3 spells CASSSSEEETQYF. The CDR3, as DNA: TGTGCCAGCAGCTCCAGCGAAGAGGAGACCCAGTACTTC.

This chain links TRBV6-6 with TRBJ2-5; D is perhaps TRBD1 (5 bases). V was cut by 5 bases and J by 2 bases, with 12 bases left in between. Germline V gene lookup returns CDR1 MNHNY and CDR2 SVGAGI (reference sequence). The CDR3 loop spans 14 amino acids. The CDR3 DNA reads TGTGCCAGCAGTATGGGTCAGGGACAAGAGACCCAGTACTTC. Translation: CASSMGQGQETQYF.

The chain employs TRBV7-2 and TRBJ2-5; 7 positions agree with TRBD2. This CDR3 is built from 16 residues. The germline V gene encodes CDR1 SGHTA and CDR2 FQGNSA. The trim removed 1 base at V and 3 bases at J, leaving 8 bases unmatched. For the CDR3, the DNA is TGTGCCAGCAGCTTAGGCCCTCCGGGGAGGGAAGAGACCCAGTACTTC. This encodes CASSLGPPGREETQYF.

This clonotype was picked up one time. The genes are TRBV12-3 or TRBV12-4 and TRBJ2-4; D may match TRBD1 or TRBD2 (6 bases each). The CDR3 consists of 15 residues. V was shortened by 1 base and J by 3 bases, with 10 bases between the two germline ends. CDR3 protein: CASSLGGASKNIQYF. CDR3 nucleotide sequence: TGTGCCAGCAGTTTAGGGGGGGCGAGCAAAAACATTCAGTACTTC.

Only a few counts were recorded for this clonotype. This sequence joins TRBV9 and TRBJ2-5; TRBD1 might be the D (6 bases). This CDR3 comprises 16 residues. Germline CDR1 is SGDLS and CDR2 is YYNGEE. Trimming left V 0 bases short and J 2 bases short, with 14 bases between. CDR3 loop: CASSVAVGQPQETQYF. The CDR3 region has the DNA TGTGCCAGCAGCGTAGCAGTTGGACAGCCACAAGAGACCCAGTACTTC.

The gene calls are TRBV4-3 and TRBJ1-1; D possibly corresponds to TRBD1 (5 bases). V lost 3 bases, J lost 0 bases, and 14 bases lay in between. Germline V gives CDR1 LGHNA, CDR2 YSLEER. The CDR3 extends over 16 amino acids. CDR3 region: CASSQADGAMNTEAFF. CDR3 bases: TGCGCCAGCAGCCAGGCGGACGGGGCCATGAACACTGAAGCTTTCTTT.

This chain uses TRBV7-3 with TRBJ2-3; tentatively, D is TRBD2 (6 bases). CDR3 size: 15 residues. In germline, CDR1 is SGHTA, CDR2 FQGTGA. The V gene lost 5 bases and the J gene lost 2 bases, with 14 bases spanning the gap. This CDR3 reads CASSPGTRDTDTQYF. Written as DNA, the CDR3 is TGTGCCAGCAGCCCCGGGACTCGAGACACAGATACGCAGTATTTT.

V and J are TRBV11-2 and TRBJ2-2; D call uncertain. V lost 4 bases and J lost 5, with 8 bases in between. The CDR3 is made up of 13 amino acids. CDR1 and CDR2 (germline): SGHAT, FQNNGV. The CDR3 DNA is TGTGCCAGCAGCTCCTGGCGTACCGGGGAGCTGTTTTTT. It encodes CASSSWRTGELFF.

The DNA of the CDR3 is TGTGCCAGCAGTTATCAGGGCATCGGCGGCTACACCTTC. It translates to CASSYQGIGGYTF. This chain connects TRBV6-5 to TRBJ1-2; maybe TRBD1 (5 bases). There are 13 residues in the CDR3. Trimming cost V 3 bases and J 8 bases, with 13 bases left between them. The germline V gene encodes CDR1 MNHEY and CDR2 SVGAGI.

This clonotype was counted between two and nine times. CDR3: CASSVLSGANVLTF. The CDR3 DNA reads as TGTGCCAGCAGCGTGTTGTCTGGGGCCAACGTCCTGACTTTC. The genes are TRBV6-6 and TRBJ2-6, with D unresolved. V lost 6 bases and J lost 1, with 7 bases in between. Per the germline V gene, CDR1 is MNHNY and CDR2 is SVGAGI (reference sequence). CDR3 size: 14 residues.